This note documents a single T cell receptor beta chain sequence. This CDR3 region has 16 residues. Germline values: CDR1 PRHDT, CDR2 FYEKMQ (reference sequence). V shed 1 base and J shed 5 bases, with 15 bases lying between them. This sample stems from a study of blood T cell repertoires in COVID-19. Turning to the study itself: From the United States, Italy and Spain came samples of acute and convalescent COVID-19.

As processed by the authors: Cell counts per sample came from amplifying reference gene primers. Method: immunoSEQ multiplex PCR; TCRdb's copy keeps in-frame clones and lacks some. The V and J calls and clone size are taken from that table; D and trimming were inferred from the DNA. The table includes 450,000 or so clones, about 87% detected once. The sequenced material came from peripheral blood. This chain connects TRBV13 to TRBJ2-1; D is perhaps TRBD1 (6 bases). The clonotype originates from a man aged 18 to 29 with COVID-19, enrolled during active disease. The CDR3 region has the DNA TGTGCCAGCAGCTTAGACCCGGCAGGGGCGAACAATGAGCAGTTCTTC. Translation gives CASSLDPAGANNEQFF.